Sequencing of this T cell receptor (beta chain) was carried out in a study of cytomegalovirus exposure and HLA in healthy donors. Study observations and caveats: The number of N-insertions in an Asian-associated ancestry cluster was reportedly below the approximately 700-donor mean in a later analysis.

Use of 60 Vbeta and 13 Jbeta primers characterized the PCR. Sequenced by immunoSEQ multiplex PCR; TCRdb stores in-frame clones only, minus some. The sample lists 250,000 or so clones, nearly 95% occurring once. The V and J ends lost 5 bases and 2 bases, in that order; junction bases with no gene match: 6. This CDR3 is built from 17 residues. Germline-derived CDR1 and CDR2 are SGHAT and FQNNGV. A remark on this clone: No antigen is known for it.

The sequenced material came from PBMCs. The receptor was isolated from a girl aged 2 to 10 in good health and CMV-seronegative. V gene TRBV11-2 combines with J gene TRBJ2-7; TRBD2 matches 16 bases. CDR3 sequence: CASSVKGLAGGPYEQYF. The CDR3 DNA is TGTGCCAGCAGCGTCAAGGGACTAGCGGGGGGGCCCTACGAGCAGTACTTC.